The 27 T cell receptor beta chains presented below share a single source sample, sequenced in a study of regulatory dendritic cells for organ transplantation. This table comes from immunoSEQ multiplex PCR, and its TCRdb copy is limited to in-frame clones, with some not included. The data hold roughly 34,000 clones, with around nine tenths observed a single time. The sequencing input was naive CD4+ T cells from blood. Described subset: CD45RA+ naive T cells. These receptors were collected from a human donor in good health.

The chain combines TRBV15 with TRBJ1-5; possibly TRBD1 for D (6 bases). The germline V and J ends were trimmed by 0 bases and 0 bases, with 15 bases remaining between them. The germline CDR1 and CDR2 sequences are LNHNV and YYDKDF (reference sequence). The CDR3 is made up of 18 amino acids. The CDR3 DNA reads as TGTGCCACCAGCAGAGATCTGGGACACCGATTTAGCAATCAGCCCCAGCATTTT. Protein: CATSRDLGHRFSNQPQHF.

The chain carries TRBV7-6 and TRBJ2-7; 10 bases are a match to TRBD2. Germline CDR1 SGHVS, CDR2 FNYEAQ. V gave up 5 bases and J gave up 0 bases; unmatched junction bases: 10. The CDR3 spans 17 residues. This CDR3 is CASSPRKGLASSYEQYF. CDR3 coding DNA: TGTGCCAGCAGCCCCCGAAAGGGACTAGCGAGCTCCTACGAGCAGTACTTC.

This chain joins TRBV19 and TRBJ1-1, with 8 bases lining up with TRBD1. J was trimmed by 5 bases and V by 7 bases; bases with no gene match: 12. There are 15 residues in the CDR3. Germline CDR1 is LNHDA and CDR2 is SQIVND (reference sequence). This chain's CDR3 is CASKVGATGGTEAFF. CDR3 nucleotides: TGTGCCAGTAAGGTGGGAGCCACAGGGGGAACTGAAGCTTTCTTT.

In its sample, this clone was seen a few times. In DNA, the CDR3 is TGTGCCAGCAGGCCCGTCGTTAGCAATCAGCCCCAGCATTTT. Translating it yields CASRPVVSNQPQHF. V is TRBV27 and J is TRBJ1-5; no clear D gene. The germline V gene has CDR1 MNHEY and CDR2 SMNVEV (reference sequence). This CDR3 spans 14 amino acids. The V gene lost 6 bases and the J gene lost 0 bases, with 9 bases spanning the gap.

The chain links TRBV6-5 to TRBJ2-7; D might be TRBD1 (6 bases). The CDR3 is 16 amino acids. Germline lookup yields CDR1 MNHEY and CDR2 SVGAGI. V was clipped by 1 base and J by 6 bases, with 19 bases between them. In nucleotides, the CDR3 is TGTGCCAGCAGTTACTACCCCCCGCAGGGGTATTCCGAGCAGTACTTC. This sequence encodes CASSYYPPQGYSEQYF.

The chain combines TRBV7-2 with TRBJ2-1, with a possible D match to TRBD2 (5 bases). Germline CDR1 reads SGHTA; CDR2 reads FQGNSA. This CDR3 comprises 13 residues. V gave up 1 base and J gave up 8 bases, with 9 bases separating them. CDR3 residues: CASSLVSSHEQFF. The CDR3 bases are TGTGCCAGCAGCTTAGTTTCTAGCCATGAGCAGTTCTTC.

The J gene is TRBJ1-2, the V gene TRBV6-5; D is possibly TRBD1 (6 bases). This CDR3 is 16 amino acids long. Trimming removed 0 bases at V and 3 bases at J, with 14 bases between. Germline V lookup: CDR1 MNHEY, CDR2 SVGAGI. CDR3 protein: CASSYSSSDRDYGYTF. The DNA for the CDR3 is TGTGCCAGCAGTTACTCGTCTTCGGACAGAGACTATGGCTACACCTTC.

V gene TRBV2 combines with J gene TRBJ2-7; 7 bases align to TRBD1. CDR3 length equals 16 residues. The germline gives CDR1 SNHLY, CDR2 FYNNEI. The trim removed 2 bases at V and 4 bases at J, leaving 11 bases unmatched. DNA for the CDR3: TGTGCCAGCAGTGAATTAGGGGGCAGGGGTCATTACGAGCAGTACTTC. Its protein product is CASSELGGRGHYEQYF.

The chain carries TRBV2 and TRBJ2-2; 10 positions agree with TRBD2. CDR3 length: 15 residues. The V gene end was trimmed by 3 bases and the J gene end by 4 bases; junction bases not matched to a gene: 2. The germline gives CDR1 SNHLY, CDR2 FYNNEI. The DNA for the CDR3 is TGTGCCAGCAGTGACGAGCGGGGGGGCACCGGGGAGCTGTTTTTT. Encoded protein: CASSDERGGTGELFF.

This chain uses TRBV6-5 with TRBJ2-1, with D possibly TRBD1 on 6 matching bases. This CDR3 is built from 15 residues. The ends were cut back, 0 bases at V and 8 bases at J, with 14 bases in the middle. Germline values: CDR1 MNHEY, CDR2 SVGAGI. The CDR3 DNA follows: TGTGCCAGCAGTTACTCGATAATGGGGGCATATGAGCAGTTCTTC. It yields the protein CASSYSIMGAYEQFF.

The chain has TRBV18 and TRBJ1-4, with D tentatively TRBD1 (6 bases). V was clipped by 6 bases and J by 4 bases, with 15 bases between them. Germline CDR1 KGHSH, CDR2 LQKENI. The CDR3 has 15 amino acids. CDR3 DNA sequence: TGTGCCAGCTCGCCTCGACAGGATTATAATGAAAAACTGTTTTTT. It specifies CASSPRQDYNEKLFF.

The V gene is TRBV15, the J gene TRBJ2-7; 16 bases line up with TRBD2. The V gene's germline CDR1 is LNHNV and CDR2 YYDKDF (reference sequence). CDR3 length: 21 residues. V was clipped by 1 base and J by 2 bases; unmatched bases: 14. For the CDR3, the DNA is TGTGCCACCAGCAGAGTTTCTACGGTGGGACTAGCGGGAGGGGAACCCTACGAGCAGTACTTC. Its translation is CATSRVSTVGLAGGEPYEQYF.

CDR3 sequence reads: CASRPGPGGPDTQYF. CDR3 in DNA: TGTGCCAGCAGACCGGGACCTGGGGGGCCAGATACGCAGTATTTT. V is TRBV5-4 and J is TRBJ2-3; D could derive from TRBD1 or TRBD2 (6 bases each). The germline V and J ends were trimmed by 5 bases and 4 bases, with 17 bases remaining between them. This CDR3 spans 15 amino acids. Looked up from germline, CDR1 is SGHNT and CDR2 is YYREEE (reference sequence).

The V call is TRBV4-2, the J call TRBJ1-5; D uncertain. Germline lookup yields CDR1 LGHNA and CDR2 YNFKEQ. Trimming removed 1 base from V and 2 bases from J, with 12 bases in between. The CDR3 sequence is 16 residues long. The CDR3 here is CASSQVEGRGNQPQHF. CDR3 nucleotides: TGTGCCAGCAGCCAAGTTGAGGGTCGGGGCAATCAGCCCCAGCATTTT.

The chain carries TRBV30 and TRBJ1-2, with TRBD1 as a possible D gene (6 bases). The ends were cut back, 7 bases at V and 6 bases at J, with 12 bases in the middle. CDR1 GTSNPN and CDR2 SVGIG come from the germline V gene (reference sequence). The CDR3 contains 11 residues. CDR3: CAFSGHHGYTF. The CDR3 nucleotides are TGTGCCTTCTCGGGACATCATGGCTACACCTTC.

The V gene is TRBV7-9, the J gene TRBJ2-7, with D possibly matching TRBD2 (6 bases). CDR1 SEHNR and CDR2 FQNEAQ come from the germline V gene (reference sequence). The CDR3 is 15 residues long. V lost 5 bases, J lost 2 bases, and 16 bases lay in between. The CDR3 DNA reads as TGTGCCAGCAGCAGCTACCCCCGGGGGACCTACGAGCAGTACTTC. The encoded protein is CASSSYPRGTYEQYF.

This clone was counted a few times. The CDR3 loop is CASSQGTENNQPQHF. In DNA, the CDR3 is TGTGCCAGCTCACAGGGGACAGAGAACAATCAGCCCCAGCATTTT. The chain joins TRBV18 to TRBJ1-5; 7 nucleotides align to TRBD1. The germline V gene has CDR1 KGHSH and CDR2 LQKENI. With 4 bases clipped from V and 3 bases from J, the junction kept 6 bases outside the gene matches. The CDR3 totals 15 residues.

This CDR3 reads CASSFTGDTEAFF. The CDR3 DNA sequence: TGTGCCAGCAGCTTCACAGGGGACACTGAAGCTTTCTTT. This sequence joins TRBV7-2 and TRBJ1-1; 7 bases are a match to TRBD1. This CDR3 contains 13 residues. Looked up from germline, CDR1 is SGHTA and CDR2 is FQGNSA. The V and J ends lost 3 bases and 3 bases, in that order; junction bases with no gene match: 1.

The rearrangement links TRBV27 to TRBJ1-6; TRBD1 aligns across 7 bases. The CDR3 is 14 residues long. CDR1 and CDR2 (germline): MNHEY, SMNVEV (reference sequence). V shed 5 bases, J shed 12 bases, and the junction held 10 bases outside the gene matches. Written as DNA, the CDR3 is TGTGCCAGCAGTCCCCAAACAGGGGTGAGACCCCTCCACTTT. Its protein product is CASSPQTGVRPLHF.

The rearrangement joins TRBV7-9 to TRBJ1-4; 10 bases agree with TRBD1. CDR3 length equals 18 residues. Germline V gene data show CDR1 as SEHNR and CDR2 as FQNEAQ (reference sequence). Trimming removed 5 bases from V and 3 bases from J; junction bases left unmatched: 12. The CDR3, as DNA: TGTGCCAGCAGCCAAACCGGACAGGGGGGTCCACCTAATGAAAAACTGTTTTTT. Its translation: CASSQTGQGGPPNEKLFF. The whole variable domain, remainder taken from reference TRBV7-9 and TRBJ1-4, is DTGVSQNPRHKITKRGQNVTFRCDPISEHNRLYWYRQTLGQGPEFLTYFQNEAQLEKSRLLSDRFSAERPKGSFSTLEIQRTEQGDSAMYLCASSQTGQGGPPNEKLFFGSGTQLSVL.

The V call is TRBV5-5, the J call TRBJ2-2; TRBD1 matches 10 bases. The V gene end was trimmed by 4 bases and the J gene end by 8 bases; junction bases not matched to a gene: 8. Germline V gene data show CDR1 as SGHKS and CDR2 as YYEKEE (reference sequence). The CDR3 has 15 residues. The CDR3 region has the DNA TGTGCCAGCAGCGTCTGGACAGGGGGTCCGGGGGAGCTGTTTTTT. Its translation is CASSVWTGGPGELFF.

V gene TRBV5-4 combines with J gene TRBJ1-1; no reliable D call. The V end lost 1 base, the J end lost 2 bases, and 9 bases lay between the germline ends. Looked up from germline, CDR1 is SGHNT and CDR2 is YYREEE (reference sequence). This CDR3 is built from 14 residues. The CDR3 here is CASSLKTGNTEAFF. Here the CDR3 DNA reads TGTGCCAGCAGCTTGAAAACGGGAAACACTGAAGCTTTCTTT.

The rearrangement uses TRBV7-9 and TRBJ2-7; 7 bases line up with TRBD2. V trimming: 4 bases; J trimming: 6 bases; junction bases outside the gene matches: 15. Germline V gene data show CDR1 as SEHNR and CDR2 as FQNEAQ (reference sequence). The CDR3 spans 16 residues. The CDR3 DNA is TGTGCCAGCAGCTCTAGTGGCCGGGGGAGGGCCAGCGAGCAGTACTTC. Residues: CASSSSGRGRASEQYF.

This chain joins TRBV6-5 and TRBJ1-5; unclear D gene. Germline-derived CDR1 and CDR2 are MNHEY and SVGAGI. Trimming left V 0 bases short and J 2 bases short, with 8 bases between. This CDR3 comprises 15 residues. CDR3 region: CASSYSKGGNQPQHF. CDR3 DNA sequence: TGTGCCAGCAGTTACTCGAAAGGAGGCAATCAGCCCCAGCATTTT.

This chain links TRBV11-2 with TRBJ2-1; D remains ambiguous. Trimming took 3 bases from V and 4 from J, leaving 10 bases between them. There are 14 residues in the CDR3. The germline CDR1 and CDR2 sequences are SGHAT and FQNNGV. CDR3 sequence: CASSLGRAYNEQFF. The DNA of the CDR3 is TGTGCCAGCAGCTTGGGAAGGGCATACAATGAGCAGTTCTTC.

The V and J genes are TRBV10-3 and TRBJ2-3, with D perhaps TRBD1 or TRBD2 (5 bases each). The CDR3 is 16 amino acids. Trimming pared 10 bases from V and 4 bases from J, leaving 24 bases between. The V gene's germline CDR1 is ENHRY and CDR2 SYGVKD. The CDR3 bases are TGTGCCACTTCCTGGGGGAGACGGGGTGATTCAGATACGCAGTATTTT. It specifies CATSWGRRGDSDTQYF.

The rearrangement joins TRBV19 to TRBJ1-1; tentative D call: TRBD1 (5 bases). Germline values: CDR1 LNHDA, CDR2 SQIVND (reference sequence). The CDR3 consists of 14 residues. The CDR3 nucleotides read TGTGCGGACAAACTGGTCGCGCCGAACACTGAAGCTTTCTTT. Translation: CADKLVAPNTEAFF.